The 3 T cell receptor beta chains below all came from one sample that was sequenced in a study of shared clonotypes between healthy human individuals (dated by TCRdb to between 2020 and 2021). Library preparation was by the immunoSEQ multiplex PCR assay. The clones in this table, taken by TCRdb from immuneACCESS, are in-frame only. Not every clone is retained; where verified, under half of the shortfall comes from an unresolved V gene, and the cause of the rest is unknown. A total of some 2.1 million clones appear in this sample, about 95% of them only once. Clones ranked in the top ten supply about 1.1% of the sample. CD8 naive samples were CD45RO-negative cells positively selected for CCR7, giving a CD45RA+CCR7+ population that excluded TemRA cells. Sequenced material: naive CD8+ T cells sorted from blood. What the cell subset or site label conveys for this sample: CD45RA+CCR7+. The receptors were sampled from a man between 18 and 35 years old in good health.

This chain links TRBV27 with TRBJ2-1; 9 bases fit TRBD2. J lost 2 bases, V lost 4 bases, and 6 bases had no gene match. CDR3 length: 16 residues. Germline CDR1 and CDR2: MNHEY and SMNVEV (reference sequence). CDR3 residues: CASSWASGTPYNEQFF. CDR3 in DNA: TGTGCCAGCAGTTGGGCTAGCGGGACCCCCTACAATGAGCAGTTCTTC.

DNA of the CDR3: TGTGCCAGCAGCCCAGGGGGACCGACCGGGGAGCTGTTTTTT. Its protein is CASSPGGPTGELFF. The rearrangement uses TRBV27 and TRBJ2-2; 7 bases are a match to TRBD1. The trim removed 6 bases at V and 5 bases at J, leaving 6 bases unmatched. From germline, CDR1 is MNHEY and CDR2 SMNVEV (reference sequence). The length of the CDR3 is 14 residues.

In nucleotides, the CDR3 is TGTGCCAGCAGTTACGCCCCCGCAGGGGAGGCTCCCCGGGACCGCGAGCAGTACTTC. Its protein product is CASSYAPAGEAPRDREQYF. This chain links TRBV27 with TRBJ2-7, with D possibly called TRBD1 or TRBD2 (6 bases each). The V gene lost 4 bases and the J gene lost 6 bases, with 31 bases spanning the gap. This CDR3 comprises 19 residues. The germline CDR1 and CDR2 sequences are MNHEY and SMNVEV (reference sequence).